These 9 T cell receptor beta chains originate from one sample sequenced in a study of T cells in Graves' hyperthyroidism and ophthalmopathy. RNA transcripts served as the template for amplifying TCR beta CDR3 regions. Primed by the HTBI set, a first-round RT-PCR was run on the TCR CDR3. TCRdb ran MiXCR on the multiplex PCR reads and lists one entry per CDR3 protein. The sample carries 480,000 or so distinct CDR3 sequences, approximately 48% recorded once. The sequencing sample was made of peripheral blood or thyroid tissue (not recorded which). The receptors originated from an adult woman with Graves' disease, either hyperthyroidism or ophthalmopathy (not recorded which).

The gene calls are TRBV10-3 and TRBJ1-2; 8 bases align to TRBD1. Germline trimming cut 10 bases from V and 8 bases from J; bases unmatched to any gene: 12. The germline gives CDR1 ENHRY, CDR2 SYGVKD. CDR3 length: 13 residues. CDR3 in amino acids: CASTSGQVGGYTF. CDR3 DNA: TGTGCCAGCACCTCGGGACAGGTCGGCGGCTACACCTTC.

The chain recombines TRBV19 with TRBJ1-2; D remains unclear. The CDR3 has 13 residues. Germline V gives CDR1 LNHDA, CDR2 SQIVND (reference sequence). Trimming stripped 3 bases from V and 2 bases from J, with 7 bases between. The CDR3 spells CASSMVGNYGYTF. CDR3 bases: TGTGCCAGTAGTATGGTAGGGAACTATGGCTACACCTTC.

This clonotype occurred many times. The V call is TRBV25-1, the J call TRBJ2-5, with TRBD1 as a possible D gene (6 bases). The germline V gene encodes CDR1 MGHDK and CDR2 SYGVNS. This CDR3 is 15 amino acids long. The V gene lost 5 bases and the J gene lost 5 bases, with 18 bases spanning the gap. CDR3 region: CASSPAGGGWETQYF. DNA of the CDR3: TGTGCCAGCAGTCCGGCGGGTGGGGGCTGGGAGACCCAGTACTTC. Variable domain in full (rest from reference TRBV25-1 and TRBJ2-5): EADIYQTPRYLVIGTGKKITLECSQTMGHDKMYWYQQDPGMELHLIHYSYGVNSTEKGDLSSESTVSRIRTEHFPLTLESARPSHTSQYLCASSPAGGGWETQYFGPGTRLLVL.

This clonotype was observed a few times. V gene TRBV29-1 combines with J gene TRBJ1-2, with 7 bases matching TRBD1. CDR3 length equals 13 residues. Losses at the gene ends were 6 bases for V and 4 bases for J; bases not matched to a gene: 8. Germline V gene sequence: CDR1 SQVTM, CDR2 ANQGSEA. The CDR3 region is CSVRHRGVYGYTF. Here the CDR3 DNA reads TGCAGCGTGCGTCACAGGGGAGTCTATGGCTACACCTTC. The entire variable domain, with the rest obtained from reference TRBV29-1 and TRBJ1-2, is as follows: SAVISQKPSRDICQRGTSLTIQCQVDSQVTMMFWYRQQPGQSLTLIATANQGSEATYESGFVIDKFPISRPNLTFSTLTVSNMSPEDSSIYLCSVRHRGVYGYTFGSGTRLTVV.

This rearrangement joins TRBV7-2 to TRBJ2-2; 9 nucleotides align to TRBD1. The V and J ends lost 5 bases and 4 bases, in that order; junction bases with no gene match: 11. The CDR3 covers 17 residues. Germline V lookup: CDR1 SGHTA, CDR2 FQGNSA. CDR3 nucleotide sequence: TGTGCCAGCAGCAAGGGGACAGGGTACCTGCCCACCGGGGAGCTGTTTTTT. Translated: CASSKGTGYLPTGELFF.

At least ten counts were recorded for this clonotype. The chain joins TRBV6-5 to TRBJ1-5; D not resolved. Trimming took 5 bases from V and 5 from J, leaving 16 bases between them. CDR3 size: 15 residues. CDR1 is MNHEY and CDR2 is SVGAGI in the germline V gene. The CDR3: CASSRTALADQPQHF. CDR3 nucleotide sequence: TGTGCCAGCAGTCGAACTGCCCTGGCGGATCAGCCCCAGCATTTT.

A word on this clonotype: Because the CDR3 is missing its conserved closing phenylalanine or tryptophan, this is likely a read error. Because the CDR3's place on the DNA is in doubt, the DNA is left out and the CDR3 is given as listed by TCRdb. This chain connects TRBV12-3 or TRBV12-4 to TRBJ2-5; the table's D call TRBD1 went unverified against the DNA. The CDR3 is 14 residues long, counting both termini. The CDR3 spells CASRPGGGGYTFGS.

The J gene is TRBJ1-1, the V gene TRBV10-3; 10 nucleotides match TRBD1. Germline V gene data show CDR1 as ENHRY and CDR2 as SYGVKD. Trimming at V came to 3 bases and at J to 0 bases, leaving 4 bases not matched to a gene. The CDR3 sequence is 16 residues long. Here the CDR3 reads CAISDGTGEVNTEAFF. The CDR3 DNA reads TGTGCCATCAGTGATGGGACAGGGGAGGTGAACACTGAAGCTTTCTTT.

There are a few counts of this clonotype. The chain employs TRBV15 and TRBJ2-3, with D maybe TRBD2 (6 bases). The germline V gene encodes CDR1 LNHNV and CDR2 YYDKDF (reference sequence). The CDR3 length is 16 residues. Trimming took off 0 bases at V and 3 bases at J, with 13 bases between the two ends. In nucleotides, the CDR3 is TGTGCCACCAGCAGAGAGCACGGGAGTTATACAGATACGCAGTATTTT. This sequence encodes CATSREHGSYTDTQYF.